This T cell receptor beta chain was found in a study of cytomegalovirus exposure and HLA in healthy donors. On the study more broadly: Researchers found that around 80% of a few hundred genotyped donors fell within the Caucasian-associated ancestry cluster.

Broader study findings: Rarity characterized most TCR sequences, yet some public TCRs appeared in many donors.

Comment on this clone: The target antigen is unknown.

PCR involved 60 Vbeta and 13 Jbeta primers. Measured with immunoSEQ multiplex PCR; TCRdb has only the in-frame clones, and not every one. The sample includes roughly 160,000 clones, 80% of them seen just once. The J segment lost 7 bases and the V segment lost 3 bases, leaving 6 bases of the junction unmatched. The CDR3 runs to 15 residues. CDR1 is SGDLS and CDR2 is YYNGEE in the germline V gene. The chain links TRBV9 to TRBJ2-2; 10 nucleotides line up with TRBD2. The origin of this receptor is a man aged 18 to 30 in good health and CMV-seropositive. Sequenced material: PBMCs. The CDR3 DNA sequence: TGTGCCAGCAGCGGTCTAGCGGGAGCCCTCGGGGAGCTGTTTTTT. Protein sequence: CASSGLAGALGELFF.